This T cell receptor beta chain originates from a study of blood T cell repertoires in COVID-19. Study-level information: Sites across the United States, Italy and Spain contributed samples from acute and convalescent COVID-19. T cells, B-cell-depleted T cells, or PBMCs supplied cDNA or gDNA.

Repertoires were generated with immunoSEQ multiplex PCR, while TCRdb's copy carries only in-frame clones and drops some. The sample has about 190,000 clones; 65% to 85% are singletons. This CDR3 region has 15 residues. Per the germline V gene, CDR1 is SGHTA and CDR2 is FQGNSA. The J segment lost 6 bases and the V segment lost 5 bases, leaving 4 bases of the junction unmatched. What was sequenced was peripheral blood. The rearrangement links TRBV7-2 to TRBJ2-3, with 14 positions matching TRBD2. The source is a man aged 55 to 70 with active or convalescent COVID-19. CDR3 DNA sequence: TGTGCCAGCAGCGTGGGACTAGCGGGAGCGGATACGCAGTATTTT. The encoded protein is CASSVGLAGADTQYF.